These 2 T cell receptor beta chains were sequenced from one sample in a study of early T cells in non-severe SARS-CoV-2 infection (dated by TCRdb to the early 2020s). The library was built by means of 5' RACE. The sequencer listed for this sample is NextSeq 500. The public reads were quality trimmed at Q25 with fastp and then assembled into clones with MiXCR by TCRdb, keeping productive beta chains. Entries that share a CDR3 protein sequence are merged under the most common genes and DNA. A total of 70,000 to 85,000 distinct CDR3 sequences appear in this sample, approximately 13% of them only once. About 6.4% of the sample lies in the top ten. Material for sequencing was whole blood. Every receptor here comes from an adult who was a healthcare worker with PCR-confirmed SARS-CoV-2 infection or an uninfected control (not recorded which).

This clonotype turned up a few times. The chain combines TRBV11-2 with TRBJ2-1; 8 nucleotides match TRBD2. CDR1 SGHAT and CDR2 FQNNGV come from the germline V gene. The CDR3 covers 18 residues. V was clipped by 3 bases and J by 4 bases; unmatched bases: 14. The CDR3 loop reads CASSLGEREIERYNEQFF. The CDR3 nucleotides read TGTGCCAGCAGCTTGGGAGAGCGGGAGATCGAGCGATACAATGAGCAGTTCTTC.

The chain uses TRBV2 and TRBJ2-5; no firm D call. The V end lost 6 bases, the J end lost 1 base, and 9 bases lay between the germline ends. CDR3 length equals 13 residues. Per germline, CDR1 SNHLY and CDR2 FYNNEI. The CDR3 loop reads CASSQNIQETQYF. In nucleotides, the CDR3 is TGTGCCAGCAGCCAGAACATCCAAGAGACCCAGTACTTC.